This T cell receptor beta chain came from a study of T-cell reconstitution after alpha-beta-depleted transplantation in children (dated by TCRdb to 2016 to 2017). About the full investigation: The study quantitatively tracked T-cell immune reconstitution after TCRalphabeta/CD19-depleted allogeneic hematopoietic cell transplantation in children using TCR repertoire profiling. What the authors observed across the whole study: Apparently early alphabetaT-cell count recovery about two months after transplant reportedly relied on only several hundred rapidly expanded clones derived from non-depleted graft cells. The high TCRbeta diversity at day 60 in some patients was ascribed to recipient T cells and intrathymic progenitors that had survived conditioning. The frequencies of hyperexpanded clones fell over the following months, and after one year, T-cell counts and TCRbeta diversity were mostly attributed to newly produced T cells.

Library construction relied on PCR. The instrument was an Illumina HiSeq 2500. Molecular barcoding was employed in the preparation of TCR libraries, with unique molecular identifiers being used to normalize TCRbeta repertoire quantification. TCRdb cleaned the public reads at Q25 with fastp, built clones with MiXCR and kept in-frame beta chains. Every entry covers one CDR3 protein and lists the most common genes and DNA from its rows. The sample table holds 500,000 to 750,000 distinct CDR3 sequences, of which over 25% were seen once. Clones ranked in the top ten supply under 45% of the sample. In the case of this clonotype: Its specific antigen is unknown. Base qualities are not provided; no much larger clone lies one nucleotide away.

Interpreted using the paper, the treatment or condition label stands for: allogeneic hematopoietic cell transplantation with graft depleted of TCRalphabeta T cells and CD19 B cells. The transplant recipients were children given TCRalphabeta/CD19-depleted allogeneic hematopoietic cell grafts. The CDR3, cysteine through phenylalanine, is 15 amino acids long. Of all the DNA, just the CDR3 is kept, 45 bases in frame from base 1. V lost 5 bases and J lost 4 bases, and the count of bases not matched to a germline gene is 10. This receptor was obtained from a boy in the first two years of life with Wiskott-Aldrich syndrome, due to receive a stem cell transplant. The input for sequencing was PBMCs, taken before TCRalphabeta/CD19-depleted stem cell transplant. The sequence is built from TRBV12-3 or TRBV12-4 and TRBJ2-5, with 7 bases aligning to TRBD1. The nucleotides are TGTGCCAGCAGTCCACTCCGACAGGGTATAGAGACCCAGTACTTC. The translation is CASSPLRQGIETQYF.